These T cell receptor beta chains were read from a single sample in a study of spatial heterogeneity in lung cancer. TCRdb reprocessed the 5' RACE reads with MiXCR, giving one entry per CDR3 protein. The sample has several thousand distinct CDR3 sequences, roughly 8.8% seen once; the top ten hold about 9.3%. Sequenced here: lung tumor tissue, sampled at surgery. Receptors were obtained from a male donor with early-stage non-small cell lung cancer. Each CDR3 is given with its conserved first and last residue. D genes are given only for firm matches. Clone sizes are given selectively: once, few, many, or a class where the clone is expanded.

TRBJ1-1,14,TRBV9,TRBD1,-,CASSARGLGTEAFF,TGTGCCAGCAGCGCCAGGGGGCTAGGCACTGAAGCTTTCTTT
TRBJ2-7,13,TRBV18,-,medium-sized,CASSPYREGEQYF,TGTGCCAGCTCTCCTTACAGGGAGGGGGAGCAGTACTTC
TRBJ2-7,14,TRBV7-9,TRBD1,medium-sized,CASSLAGTGEKQYF,TGTGCCAGCAGCTTGGCAGGGACAGGGGAAAAGCAGTACTTC
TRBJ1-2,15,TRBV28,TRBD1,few,CASSLVDRANYGYTF,TGTGCCAGCAGTTTAGTCGACAGGGCGAACTATGGCTACACCTTC
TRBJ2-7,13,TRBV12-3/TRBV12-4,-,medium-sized,CASSQQDPYEQYF,TGTGCCAGCAGCCAACAGGACCCCTACGAGCAGTACTTC
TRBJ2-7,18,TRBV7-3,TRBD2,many,CASSLGWLAGMGTYEQYF,TGTGCCAGCAGCTTAGGTTGGCTAGCGGGAATGGGGACCTACGAGCAGTACTTC
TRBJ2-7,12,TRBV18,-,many,CASSQTMDEQYF,TGTGCCAGCTCGCAGACCATGGACGAGCAGTACTTC
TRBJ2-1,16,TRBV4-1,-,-,CASSQDPGTRLNEQFF,TGCGCCAGCAGCCAAGATCCCGGGACTCGCCTCAATGAGCAGTTCTTC
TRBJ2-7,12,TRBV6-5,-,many,CASSYSSGVQYF,TGTGCCAGCAGTTACTCAAGCGGCGTGCAGTACTTC
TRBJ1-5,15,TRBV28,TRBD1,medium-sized,CASSVAGTGNQPQHF,TGTGCCAGCAGTGTGGCCGGGACAGGAAATCAGCCCCAGCATTTT
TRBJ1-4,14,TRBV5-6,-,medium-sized,CASSLPGGDEKLFF,TGTGCCAGCAGCTTGCCGGGAGGAGATGAAAAACTGTTTTTT
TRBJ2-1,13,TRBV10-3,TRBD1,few,CAISESGTGSPFF,TGTGCCATCAGTGAGTCCGGGACAGGGTCACCGTTCTTC
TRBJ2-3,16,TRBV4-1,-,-,CASSDGPAESTDTQYF,TGCGCCAGCAGCGACGGCCCAGCGGAGAGCACAGATACGCAGTATTTT
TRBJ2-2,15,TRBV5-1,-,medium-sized,CASRVLLTDTGELFF,TGCGCCAGCAGAGTTTTGCTGACGGACACCGGGGAGCTGTTTTTT
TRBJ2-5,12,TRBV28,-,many,CASSSIKETQYF,TGTGCCAGCAGTTCCATCAAAGAGACCCAGTACTTC
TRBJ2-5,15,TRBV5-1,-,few,CASSLGGPSAETQYF,TGCGCCAGCAGCTTGGGAGGGCCCTCCGCAGAGACCCAGTACTTC
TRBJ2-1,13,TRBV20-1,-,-,CSGTEASYNEQFF,TGCAGTGGGACAGAAGCCTCCTACAATGAGCAGTTCTTC
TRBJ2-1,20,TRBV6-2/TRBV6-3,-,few,CASRKTTGPGGKGSYNEQFF,TGTGCCAGCAGGAAAACGACAGGGCCCGGGGGGAAAGGGTCCTACAATGAGCAGTTCTTC